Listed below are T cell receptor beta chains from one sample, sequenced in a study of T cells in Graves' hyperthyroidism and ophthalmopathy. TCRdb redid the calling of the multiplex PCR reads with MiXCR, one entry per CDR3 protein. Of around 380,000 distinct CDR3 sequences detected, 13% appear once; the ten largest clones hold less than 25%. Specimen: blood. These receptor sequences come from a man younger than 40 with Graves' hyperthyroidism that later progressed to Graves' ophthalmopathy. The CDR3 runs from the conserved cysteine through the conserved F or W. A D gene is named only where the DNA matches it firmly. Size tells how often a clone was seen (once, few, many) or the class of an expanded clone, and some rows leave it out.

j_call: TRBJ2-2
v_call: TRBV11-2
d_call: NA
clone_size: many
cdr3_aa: CASSRGGELFF
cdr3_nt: TGTGCCAGCAGCAGGGGCGGGGAGCTGTTTTTT

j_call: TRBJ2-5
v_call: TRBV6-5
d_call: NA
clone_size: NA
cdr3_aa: CASSYSRGLGVETQYF
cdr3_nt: TGTGCCAGCAGTTACTCTAGGGGGTTGGGTGTGGAGACCCAGTACTTC

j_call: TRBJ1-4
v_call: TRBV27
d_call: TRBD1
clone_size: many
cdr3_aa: CASTSQGVRFEKLFF
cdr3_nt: TGTGCCAGCACATCTCAGGGGGTTCGATTTGAAAAACTGTTTTTT

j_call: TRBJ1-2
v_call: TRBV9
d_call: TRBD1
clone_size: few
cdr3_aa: CASSGVGQSLNYGYTF
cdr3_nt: TGTGCCAGCAGCGGAGTGGGACAGTCCTTAAACTATGGCTACACCTTC

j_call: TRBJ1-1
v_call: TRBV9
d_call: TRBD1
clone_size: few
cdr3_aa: CASSVDGQGGFDNEIF
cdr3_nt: TGTGCCAGCAGCGTAGATGGACAGGGGGGATTTGATAACGAGATCTTT

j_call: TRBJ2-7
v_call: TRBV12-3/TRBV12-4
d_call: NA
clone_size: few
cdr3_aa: CASSFVRSYEQYF
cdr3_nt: TGTGCCAGCAGTTTCGTCAGATCCTACGAGCAGTACTTC

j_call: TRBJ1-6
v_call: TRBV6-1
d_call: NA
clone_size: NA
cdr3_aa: CASTNGVSSYNSPLHF
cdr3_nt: TGTGCCAGCACCAACGGGGTTAGCTCCTATAATTCACCCCTCCACTTT

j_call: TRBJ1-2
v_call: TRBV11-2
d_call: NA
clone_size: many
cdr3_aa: CASSLWTGYGYTF
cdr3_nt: TGTGCCAGCAGCCTCTGGACGGGGTATGGCTACACCTTC

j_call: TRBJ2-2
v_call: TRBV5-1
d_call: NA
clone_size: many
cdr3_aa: CASATGPNTGELFF
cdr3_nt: TGCGCCAGTGCTACGGGACCGAACACCGGGGAGCTGTTTTTT

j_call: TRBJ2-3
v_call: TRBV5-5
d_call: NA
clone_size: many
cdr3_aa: CASSWGREPDTQYF
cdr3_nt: TGTGCCAGCAGCTGGGGCAGGGAGCCAGATACGCAGTATTTT

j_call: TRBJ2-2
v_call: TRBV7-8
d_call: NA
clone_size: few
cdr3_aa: CASNVGTGELFF
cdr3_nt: TGTGCCAGCAATGTGGGCACCGGGGAGCTGTTTTTT

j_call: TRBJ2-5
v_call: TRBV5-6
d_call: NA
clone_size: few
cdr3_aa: CASSLAGTGRQETQYF
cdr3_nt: TGTGCCAGCAGCTTGGCCGGGACGGGTAGACAAGAGACCCAGTACTTC

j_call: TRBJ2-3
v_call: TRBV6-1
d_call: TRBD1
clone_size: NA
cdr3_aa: CASSEVPDRVRDTQYF
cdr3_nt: TGTGCCAGCAGTGAAGTTCCGGACAGGGTGAGAGATACGCAGTATTTT

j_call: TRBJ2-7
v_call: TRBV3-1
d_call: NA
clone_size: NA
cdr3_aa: CAGSLLSGGGYEQYF
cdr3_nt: TGTGCCGGCAGCCTCCTCTCCGGGGGCGGCTACGAGCAGTACTTC

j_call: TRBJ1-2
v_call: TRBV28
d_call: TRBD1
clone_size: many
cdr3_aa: CASKNSGTDYGYTF
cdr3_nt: TGTGCCAGCAAGAATTCCGGGACAGACTATGGCTACACCTTC

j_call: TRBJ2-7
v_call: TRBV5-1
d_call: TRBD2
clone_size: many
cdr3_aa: CASSLEGGIREQYF
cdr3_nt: TGCGCCAGCAGCTTGGAGGGAGGGATACGCGAGCAGTACTTC

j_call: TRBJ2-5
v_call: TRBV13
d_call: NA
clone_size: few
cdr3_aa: CASSLGRDGEETQYF
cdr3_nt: TGTGCCAGCAGCTTAGGGAGGGATGGGGAAGAGACCCAGTACTTC

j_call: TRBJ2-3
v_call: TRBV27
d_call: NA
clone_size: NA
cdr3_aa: CASSPGVGADTQYF
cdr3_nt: TGTGCCAGCAGCCCCGGGGTGGGGGCAGATACGCAGTATTTT

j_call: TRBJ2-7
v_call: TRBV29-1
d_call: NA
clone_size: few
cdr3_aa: CSVEEINSYEQYF
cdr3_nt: TGCAGCGTTGAGGAGATTAACTCCTACGAGCAGTACTTC

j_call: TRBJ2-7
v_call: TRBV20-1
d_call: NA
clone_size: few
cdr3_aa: CSALGGPPYEQYF
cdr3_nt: TGCAGTGCTCTCGGGGGGCCACCCTACGAGCAGTACTTC

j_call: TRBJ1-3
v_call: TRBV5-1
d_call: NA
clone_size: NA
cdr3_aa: CASSMGSGAGNTIYF
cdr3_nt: TGCGCCAGCAGCATGGGATCTGGGGCGGGAAACACCATATATTTT

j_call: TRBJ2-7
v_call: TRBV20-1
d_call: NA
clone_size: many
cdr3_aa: CSARDIQGGVYEQCF
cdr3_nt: TGCAGTGCTAGAGATATACAGGGAGGAGTCTACGAGCAGTGCTTC

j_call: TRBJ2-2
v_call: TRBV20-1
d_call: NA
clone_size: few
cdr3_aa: CSARGGGGLNTGELFF
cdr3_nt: TGCAGTGCTAGAGGGGGCGGGGGCCTGAACACCGGGGAGCTGTTTTTT

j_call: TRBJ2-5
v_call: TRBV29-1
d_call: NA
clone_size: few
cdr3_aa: CSVSARVYYQETQYF
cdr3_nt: TGCAGCGTTAGTGCCCGGGTTTACTACCAAGAGACCCAGTACTTC

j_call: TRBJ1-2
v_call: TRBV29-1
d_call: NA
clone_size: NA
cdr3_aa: CSVEEFAVGGYTF
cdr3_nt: TGCAGCGTTGAAGAGTTTGCAGTCGGTGGCTACACCTTC

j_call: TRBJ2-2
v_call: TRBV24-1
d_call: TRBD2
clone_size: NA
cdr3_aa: CATSDPPASGGMNTGELFF
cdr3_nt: TGTGCCACCAGTGACCCCCCGGCTAGCGGGGGAATGAACACCGGGGAGCTGTTTTTT

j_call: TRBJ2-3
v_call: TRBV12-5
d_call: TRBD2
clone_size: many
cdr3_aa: CASGLVIGTSGGDTDTQYF
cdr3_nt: TGTGCTAGTGGTTTGGTAATTGGGACTAGCGGGGGCGACACAGATACGCAGTATTTT

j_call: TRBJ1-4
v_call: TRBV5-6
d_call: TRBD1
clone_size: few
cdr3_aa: CASSVTGTEFYTNEKLFF
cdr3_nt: TGTGCCAGCAGCGTGACCGGGACAGAATTCTACACTAATGAAAAACTGTTTTTT

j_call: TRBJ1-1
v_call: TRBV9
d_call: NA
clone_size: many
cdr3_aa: CASSGGPDGLMNTEAFF
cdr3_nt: TGTGCCAGCAGCGGGGGTCCTGATGGGTTAATGAACACTGAAGCTTTCTTT

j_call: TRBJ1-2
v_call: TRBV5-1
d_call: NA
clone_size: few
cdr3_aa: CASSLVRGHGYTF
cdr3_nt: TGCGCCAGCAGCTTGGTCAGGGGCCATGGCTACACCTTC

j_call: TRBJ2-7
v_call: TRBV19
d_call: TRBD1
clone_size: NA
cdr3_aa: CASSRTGRGTYEQYF
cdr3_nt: TGTGCCAGTAGTCGGACAGGGAGAGGAACCTACGAGCAGTACTTC

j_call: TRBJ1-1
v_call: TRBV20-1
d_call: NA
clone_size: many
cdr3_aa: CSLPPPLGNGEAFF
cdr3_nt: TGCAGTCTCCCACCCCCCCTCGGCAATGGAGAAGCTTTCTTT

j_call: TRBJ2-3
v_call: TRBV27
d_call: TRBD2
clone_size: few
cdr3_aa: CATTGGSTDTQYF
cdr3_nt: TGTGCCACCACGGGGGGGAGCACAGATACGCAGTATTTT

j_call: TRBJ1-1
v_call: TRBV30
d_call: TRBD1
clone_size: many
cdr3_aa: CAWSPGQGRTEAFF
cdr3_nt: TGTGCCTGGAGTCCCGGACAGGGCCGGACTGAAGCTTTCTTT

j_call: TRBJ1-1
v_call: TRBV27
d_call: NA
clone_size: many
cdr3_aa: CASSLSAERNTEAFF
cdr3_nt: TGTGCCAGCAGTTTATCGGCCGAGAGGAACACTGAAGCTTTCTTT

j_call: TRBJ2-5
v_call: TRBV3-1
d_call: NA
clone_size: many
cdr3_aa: CASSPTGWGETQYF
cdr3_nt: TGTGCCAGCAGCCCCACAGGGTGGGGAGAGACCCAGTACTTC

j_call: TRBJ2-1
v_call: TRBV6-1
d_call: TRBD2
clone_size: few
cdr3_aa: CASSEGLAGNNEQFF
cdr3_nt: TGTGCCAGCAGTGAGGGACTAGCGGGGAACAATGAGCAGTTCTTC

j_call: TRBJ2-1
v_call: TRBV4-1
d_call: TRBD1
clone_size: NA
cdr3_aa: CASSQGQGFRNEQFF
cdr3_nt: TGCGCCAGCAGCCAAGGACAGGGCTTTCGGAATGAGCAGTTCTTC

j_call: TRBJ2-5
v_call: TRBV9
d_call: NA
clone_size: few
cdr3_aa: CASSVDARIETQYF
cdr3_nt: TGTGCCAGCAGCGTCGACGCACGTATAGAGACCCAGTACTTC

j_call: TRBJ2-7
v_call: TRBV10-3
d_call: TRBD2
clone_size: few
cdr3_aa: CAISPEGGPYEQYF
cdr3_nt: TGTGCCATCAGCCCCGAGGGAGGGCCCTACGAGCAGTACTTC

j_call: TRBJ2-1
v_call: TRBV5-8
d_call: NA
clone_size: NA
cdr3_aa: CASSLGGSSYNGQFF
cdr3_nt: TGTGCCAGCAGCTTGGGTGGGAGCTCCTACAATGGGCAGTTCTTC

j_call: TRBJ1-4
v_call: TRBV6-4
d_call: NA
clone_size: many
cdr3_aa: CASSENSEEKLFF
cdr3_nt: TGTGCCAGCAGTGAGAACAGTGAGGAAAAACTGTTTTTT

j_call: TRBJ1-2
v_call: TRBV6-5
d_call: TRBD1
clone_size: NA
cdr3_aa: CASSYKISTGGPYGYTF
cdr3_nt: TGTGCCAGCAGTTACAAAATTTCGACAGGGGGCCCCTATGGCTACACCTTC

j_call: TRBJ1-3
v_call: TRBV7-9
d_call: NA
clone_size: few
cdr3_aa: CASSEFGVLSGNTIYF
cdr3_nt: TGTGCCAGCAGCGAATTTGGGGTCCTCTCTGGAAACACCATATATTTT

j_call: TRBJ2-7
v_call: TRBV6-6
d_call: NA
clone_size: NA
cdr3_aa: CASSYSGNTYEQYF
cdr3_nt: TGTGCCAGCAGTTACTCGGGTAACACCTACGAGCAGTACTTC

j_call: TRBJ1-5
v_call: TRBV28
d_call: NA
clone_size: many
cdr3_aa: CASSLDRQSQPQHF
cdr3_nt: TGTGCCAGCAGTTTAGACAGGCAAAGTCAGCCCCAGCATTTT

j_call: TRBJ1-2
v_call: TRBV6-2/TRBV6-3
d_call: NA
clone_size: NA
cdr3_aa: CASSYGLLYGYTF
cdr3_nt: TGTGCCAGCAGTTACGGACTCCTCTATGGCTACACCTTC

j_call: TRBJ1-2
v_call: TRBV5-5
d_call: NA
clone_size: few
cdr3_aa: CASSLGGAGRYGYTF
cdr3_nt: TGTGCCAGCAGCTTGGGGGGTGCCGGGAGATATGGCTACACCTTC

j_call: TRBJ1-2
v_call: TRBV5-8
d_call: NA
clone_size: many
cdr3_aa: CASSLDGFAGGGYTF
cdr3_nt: TGTGCCAGCAGCTTGGACGGATTCGCCGGGGGTGGCTACACCTTC

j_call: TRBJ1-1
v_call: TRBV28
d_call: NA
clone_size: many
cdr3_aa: CASSLRRNTEAFF
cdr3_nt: TGTGCCAGCAGTTTACGGAGAAACACTGAAGCTTTCTTT

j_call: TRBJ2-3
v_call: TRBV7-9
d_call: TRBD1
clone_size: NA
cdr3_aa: CASSGGTGLTTDTKYF
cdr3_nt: TGTGCCAGCAGCGGAGGGACAGGGCTGACCACAGATACGAAGTATTTT

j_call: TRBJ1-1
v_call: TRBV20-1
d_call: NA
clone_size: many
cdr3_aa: CSARPGSMNTEAFF
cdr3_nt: TGCAGTGCCCGACCGGGGTCCATGAACACTGAAGCTTTCTTT

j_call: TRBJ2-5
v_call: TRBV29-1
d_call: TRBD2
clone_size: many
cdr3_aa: CSVGTSGVWETQYF
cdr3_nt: TGCAGCGTGGGGACTAGCGGGGTTTGGGAGACCCAGTACTTC

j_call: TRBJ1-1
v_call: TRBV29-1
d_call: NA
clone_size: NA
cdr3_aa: CSIPDSPSDTEAFF
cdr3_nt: TGCAGCATACCCGACAGCCCTTCTGACACTGAAGCTTTCTTT

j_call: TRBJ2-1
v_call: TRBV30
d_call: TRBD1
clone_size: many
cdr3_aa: CAWTWDRWNEQFF
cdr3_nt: TGTGCCTGGACTTGGGACAGGTGGAATGAGCAGTTCTTC

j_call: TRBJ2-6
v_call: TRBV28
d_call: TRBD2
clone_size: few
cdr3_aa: CASRGGAYSGANVLTF
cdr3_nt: TGTGCCAGCCGGGGGGGGGCATACTCTGGGGCCAACGTCCTGACTTTC

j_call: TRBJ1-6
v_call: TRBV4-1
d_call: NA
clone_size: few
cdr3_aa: CASSQRATMSNSPLHF
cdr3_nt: TGCGCCAGCAGCCAAAGGGCAACAATGAGTAATTCACCCCTCCACTTT

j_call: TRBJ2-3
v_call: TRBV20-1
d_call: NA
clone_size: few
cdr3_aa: CSASLPPTQYF
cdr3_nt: TGCAGTGCTAGTTTGCCTCCCACGCAGTATTTT

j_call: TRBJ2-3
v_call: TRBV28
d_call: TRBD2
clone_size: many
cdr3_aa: CASSLIGGGGTDTQYF
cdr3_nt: TGTGCCAGCAGTTTAATTGGCGGGGGGGGCACAGATACGCAGTATTTT

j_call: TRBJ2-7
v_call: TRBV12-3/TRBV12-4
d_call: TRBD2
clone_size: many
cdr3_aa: CASSSRTSGGAPYEQYF
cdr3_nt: TGTGCCAGCAGTTCCCGGACTAGCGGGGGGGCCCCCTACGAGCAGTACTTC